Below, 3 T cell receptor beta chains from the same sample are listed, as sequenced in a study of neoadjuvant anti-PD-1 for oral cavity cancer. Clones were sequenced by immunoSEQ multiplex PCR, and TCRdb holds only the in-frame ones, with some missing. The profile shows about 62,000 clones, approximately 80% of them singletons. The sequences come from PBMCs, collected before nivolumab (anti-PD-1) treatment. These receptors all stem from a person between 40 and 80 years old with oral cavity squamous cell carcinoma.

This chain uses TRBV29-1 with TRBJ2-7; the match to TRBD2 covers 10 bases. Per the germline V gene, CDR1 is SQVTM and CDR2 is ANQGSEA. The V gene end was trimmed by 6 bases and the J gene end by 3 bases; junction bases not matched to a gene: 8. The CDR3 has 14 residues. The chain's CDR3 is CSVDVSSGGYEQYF. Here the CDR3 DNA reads TGCAGCGTGGACGTGTCTAGCGGGGGCTACGAGCAGTACTTC.

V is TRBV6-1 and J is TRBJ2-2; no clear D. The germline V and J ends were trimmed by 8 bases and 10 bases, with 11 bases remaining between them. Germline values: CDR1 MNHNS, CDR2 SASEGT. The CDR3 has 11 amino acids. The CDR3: CASQQLAELFF. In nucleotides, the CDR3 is TGTGCCAGCCAACAGCTCGCGGAGCTGTTTTTT.

This CDR3 is CAAGSPEHF. In DNA, the CDR3 is TGTGCCGCTGGAAGCCCGGAGCATTTT. The chain has TRBV28 and TRBJ1-5, with D uncertain. The CDR3 is 9 amino acids. V lost 11 bases to trimming and J lost 14 bases, with 13 bases between them. The germline gives CDR1 MDHEN, CDR2 SYDVKM.